This TCR beta chain was identified during a study of Graves' ophthalmopathy and Graves' hyperthyroidism. Clinical symptoms and serum thyroxine were used for diagnosis; TRAb, thyroid ultrasound and orbital computed tomography were also relied on. Trimming cost V 3 bases and J 0 bases, with 14 bases left between them. This CDR3 region has 17 residues. Amplification targeted the TCR beta CDR3 regions, with RNA transcripts as the source material. Following a first-round RT-PCR that used HTBI primers, a second-round multiplex PCR was carried out. TCRdb ran MiXCR on the multiplex PCR reads and lists one entry per CDR3 protein. The repertoire holds 350,000 to 450,000 distinct CDR3 sequences, with roughly 18% as singletons. This clonotype was seen ten or more times.

The sequence was obtained from a woman aged 18-29 years with Graves' ophthalmopathy. Sequencing input: peripheral blood. V is TRBV12-3 or TRBV12-4 and J is TRBJ2-2, with D maybe TRBD1 (6 bases). The CDR3, as DNA: TGTGCCAGCAGTTTGAGGGGGTTAGCGACGAACACCGGGGAGCTGTTTTTT. As protein: CASSLRGLATNTGELFF.